Listed below are T cell receptor beta chains from one sample, sequenced in a study of OX40 agonist ivuxolimab in advanced cancers. Measured with immunoSEQ multiplex PCR; TCRdb has only the in-frame clones, and not every one. The sample has tens of thousands of clones; approximately 87% are singletons. The source was CD4+ or CD8+ T cells sorted from blood, collected in a trial of the OX40 agonist ivuxolimab. The receptors originated from an adult with an advanced solid tumor such as melanoma, head and neck, liver or kidney cancer. CDR3s include the opening cysteine and the closing phenylalanine or tryptophan. Fields, in order: CDR3 DNA, CDR3 protein, J gene, V gene, clone size, D gene, CDR3 length. The D gene is left open where the match is weak. Where a row states a size, it is once, few, many or the class of an expanded clone; other rows omit it.

CDR3nt: TGTGCCAGCAGTTTCTTAAGGGGGACTGGAAACACCATATATTTT
CDR3aa: CASSFLRGTGNTIYF
j_gene: TRBJ1-3
v_gene: TRBV27
abundance: NA
d_gene: NA
len: 15

CDR3nt: TGTGCCAGCAGCTCCCCGCCGGGATACTATGGCTACACCTTC
CDR3aa: CASSSPPGYYGYTF
j_gene: TRBJ1-2
v_gene: TRBV11-2
abundance: NA
d_gene: NA
len: 14

CDR3nt: TGCGCCAGCAGCTTGGGGCCAGCGGGGGGCGGGGAGACCCAGTACTTC
CDR3aa: CASSLGPAGGGETQYF
j_gene: TRBJ2-5
v_gene: TRBV5-1
abundance: NA
d_gene: TRBD2
len: 16

CDR3nt: TGTGCCAGCACCCGGGGGGGTAGCAATCAGCCCCAGCATTTT
CDR3aa: CASTRGGSNQPQHF
j_gene: TRBJ1-5
v_gene: TRBV28
abundance: NA
d_gene: NA
len: 14

CDR3nt: TGTGCCAGCACTAGTAACTATGGCTACACCTTC
CDR3aa: CASTSNYGYTF
j_gene: TRBJ1-2
v_gene: TRBV6-6
abundance: NA
d_gene: NA
len: 11

CDR3nt: TGTGCCAGCTCACCCTCAGGGGGTAAAGGCTATGGCTACACCTTC
CDR3aa: CASSPSGGKGYGYTF
j_gene: TRBJ1-2
v_gene: TRBV18
abundance: NA
d_gene: TRBD1
len: 15

CDR3nt: TGTGCCAGCCGTTTGTCCGGTCAGCCCCAGCATTTT
CDR3aa: CASRLSGQPQHF
j_gene: TRBJ1-5
v_gene: TRBV28
abundance: NA
d_gene: NA
len: 12

CDR3nt: TGTGCCAGCAGCCAAGTACAGAGGCGGGAGACCCAGTACTTC
CDR3aa: CASSQVQRRETQYF
j_gene: TRBJ2-5
v_gene: TRBV14
abundance: once
d_gene: NA
len: 14

CDR3nt: TGTGCCAGCAGCTTGGCCAGGAAGGGGGGCCCTGAAGCTTTCTTT
CDR3aa: CASSLARKGGPEAFF
j_gene: TRBJ1-1
v_gene: TRBV5-6
abundance: NA
d_gene: NA
len: 15

CDR3nt: TGTGCCACTCGCGCGAGCTCCTACGAGCAGTACTTC
CDR3aa: CATRASSYEQYF
j_gene: TRBJ2-7
v_gene: TRBV19
abundance: NA
d_gene: NA
len: 12

CDR3nt: TGTGCCAGCAGTTATCCCGCCAGGGAGACCCAGTACTTC
CDR3aa: CASSYPARETQYF
j_gene: TRBJ2-5
v_gene: TRBV6-5
abundance: once
d_gene: NA
len: 13

CDR3nt: TGTGCCAGCAACAAGGGACTAGCGGGAGGGCCTACGGTGACCCAGTACTTC
CDR3aa: CASNKGLAGGPTVTQYF
j_gene: TRBJ2-5
v_gene: TRBV28
abundance: NA
d_gene: TRBD2
len: 17

CDR3nt: TGTGCCAGCAGCTTGCGAAACAGGAACGAAAAACTGTTTTTT
CDR3aa: CASSLRNRNEKLFF
j_gene: TRBJ1-4
v_gene: TRBV7-8
abundance: NA
d_gene: NA
len: 14

CDR3nt: TGTGCCAGCAGCTTAAAGGCAGGGGGTGGGGTGGAGACCCAGTACTTC
CDR3aa: CASSLKAGGGVETQYF
j_gene: TRBJ2-5
v_gene: TRBV7-2
abundance: NA
d_gene: TRBD1
len: 16

CDR3nt: TGTGCCAGCAGCTTACGGGAGTACACTGAAGCTTTCTTT
CDR3aa: CASSLREYTEAFF
j_gene: TRBJ1-1
v_gene: TRBV11-2
abundance: NA
d_gene: NA
len: 13

CDR3nt: TGTGCCAGTAGTCCCGAAGGGGGGTTAAGGTACAATGAGCAGTTCTTC
CDR3aa: CASSPEGGLRYNEQFF
j_gene: TRBJ2-1
v_gene: TRBV19
abundance: NA
d_gene: NA
len: 16